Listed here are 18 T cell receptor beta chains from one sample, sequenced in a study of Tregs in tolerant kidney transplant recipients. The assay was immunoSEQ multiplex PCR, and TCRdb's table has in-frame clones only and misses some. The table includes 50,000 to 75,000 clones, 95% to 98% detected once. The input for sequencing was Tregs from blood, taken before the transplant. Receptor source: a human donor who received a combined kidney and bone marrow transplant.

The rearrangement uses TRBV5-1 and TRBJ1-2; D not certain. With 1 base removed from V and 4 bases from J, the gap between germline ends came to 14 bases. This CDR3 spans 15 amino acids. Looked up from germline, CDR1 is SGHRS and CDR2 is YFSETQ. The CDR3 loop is CASSLTFGESYGYTF. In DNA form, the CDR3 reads TGCGCCAGCAGCTTGACTTTCGGAGAATCCTATGGCTACACCTTC.

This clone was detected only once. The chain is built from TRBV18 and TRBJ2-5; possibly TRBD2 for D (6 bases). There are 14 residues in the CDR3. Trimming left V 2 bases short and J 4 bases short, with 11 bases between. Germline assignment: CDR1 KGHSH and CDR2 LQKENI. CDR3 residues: CASSPRLEGETQYF. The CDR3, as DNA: TGTGCCAGCTCACCAAGGTTGGAGGGAGAGACCCAGTACTTC. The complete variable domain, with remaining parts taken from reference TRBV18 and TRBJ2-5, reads NAGVMQNPRHLVRRRGQEARLRCSPMKGHSHVYWYRQLPEEGLKFMVYLQKENIIDESGMPKERFSAEFPKEGPSILRIQQVVRGDSAAYFCASSPRLEGETQYFGPGTRLLVL.

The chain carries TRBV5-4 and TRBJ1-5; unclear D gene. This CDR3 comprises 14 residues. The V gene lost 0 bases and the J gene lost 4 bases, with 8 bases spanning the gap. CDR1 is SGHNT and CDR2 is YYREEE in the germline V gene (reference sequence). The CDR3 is CASSLGYTNQPQHF. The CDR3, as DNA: TGTGCCAGCAGCTTGGGATATACTAATCAGCCCCAGCATTTT.

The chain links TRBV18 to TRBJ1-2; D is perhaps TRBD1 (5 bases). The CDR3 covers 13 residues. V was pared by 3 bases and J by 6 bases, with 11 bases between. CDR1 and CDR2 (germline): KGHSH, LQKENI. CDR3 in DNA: TGTGCCAGCTCACCGCAGGGAGGAGATGGCTACACCTTC. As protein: CASSPQGGDGYTF.

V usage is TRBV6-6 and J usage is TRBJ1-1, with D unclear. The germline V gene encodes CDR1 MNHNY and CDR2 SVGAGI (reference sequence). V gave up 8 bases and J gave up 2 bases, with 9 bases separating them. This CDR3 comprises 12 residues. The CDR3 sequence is CASSVSNTEAFF. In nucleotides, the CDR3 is TGTGCCAGCTCAGTATCCAACACTGAAGCTTTCTTT.

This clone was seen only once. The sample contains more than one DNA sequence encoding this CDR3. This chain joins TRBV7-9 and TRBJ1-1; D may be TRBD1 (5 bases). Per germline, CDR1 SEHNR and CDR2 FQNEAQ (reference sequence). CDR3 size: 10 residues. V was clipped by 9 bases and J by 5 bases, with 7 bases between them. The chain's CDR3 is CASGGTEAFF. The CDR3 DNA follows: TGTGCCAGTGGGGGGACTGAAGCTTTCTTT.

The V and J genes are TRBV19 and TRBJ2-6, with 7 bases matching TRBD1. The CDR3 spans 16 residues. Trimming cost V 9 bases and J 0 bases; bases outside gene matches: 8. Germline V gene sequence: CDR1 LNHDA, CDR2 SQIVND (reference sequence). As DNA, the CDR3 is TGTGCCAGCCACAGGGGACGACGCTCTGGGGCCAACGTCCTGACTTTC. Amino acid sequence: CASHRGRRSGANVLTF.

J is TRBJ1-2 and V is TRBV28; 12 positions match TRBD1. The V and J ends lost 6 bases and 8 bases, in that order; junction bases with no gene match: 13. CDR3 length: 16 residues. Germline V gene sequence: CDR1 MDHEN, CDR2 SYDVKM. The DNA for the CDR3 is TGTGCCAGCAGAGTGGTAGGGGGACAGGGGGCGCGAGGCTACACCTTC. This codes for CASRVVGGQGARGYTF.

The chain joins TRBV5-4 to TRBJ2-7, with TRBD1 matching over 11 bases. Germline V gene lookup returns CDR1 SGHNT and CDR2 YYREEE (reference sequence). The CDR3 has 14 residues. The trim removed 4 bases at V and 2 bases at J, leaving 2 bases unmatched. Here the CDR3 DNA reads TGTGCCAGCAGCACGGACAGGGGGCCCTACGAGCAGTACTTC. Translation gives CASSTDRGPYEQYF. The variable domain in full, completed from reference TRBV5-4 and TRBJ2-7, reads ETGVTQSPTHLIKTRGQQVTLRCSSQSGHNTVSWYQQALGQGPQFIFQYYREEENGRGNFPPRFSGLQFPNYSSELNVNALELDDSALYLCASSTDRGPYEQYFGPGTRLTVT.

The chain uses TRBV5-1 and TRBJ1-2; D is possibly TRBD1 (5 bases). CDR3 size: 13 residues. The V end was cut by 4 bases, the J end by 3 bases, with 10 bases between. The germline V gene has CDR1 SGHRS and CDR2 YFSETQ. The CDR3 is CASSRGGDYGYTF. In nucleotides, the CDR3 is TGCGCCAGCAGCCGGGGAGGGGACTATGGCTACACCTTC.

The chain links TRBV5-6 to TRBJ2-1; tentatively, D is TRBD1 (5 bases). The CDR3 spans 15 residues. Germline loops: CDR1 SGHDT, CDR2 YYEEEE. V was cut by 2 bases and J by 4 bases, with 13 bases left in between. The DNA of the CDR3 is TGTGCCAGCAGCTTAGGGGCCGTCGGGTACAATGAGCAGTTCTTC. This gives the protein CASSLGAVGYNEQFF.

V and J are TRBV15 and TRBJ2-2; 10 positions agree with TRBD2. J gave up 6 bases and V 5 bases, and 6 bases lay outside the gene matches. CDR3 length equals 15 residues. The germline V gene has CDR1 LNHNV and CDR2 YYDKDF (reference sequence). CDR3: CATSSRTSGAGELFF. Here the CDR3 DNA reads TGTGCCACCAGCTCCAGGACTAGCGGAGCCGGGGAGCTGTTTTTT.

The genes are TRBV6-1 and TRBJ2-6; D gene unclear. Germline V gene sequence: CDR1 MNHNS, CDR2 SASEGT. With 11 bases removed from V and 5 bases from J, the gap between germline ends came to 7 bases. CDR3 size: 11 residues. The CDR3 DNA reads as TGTGCCGCGTCCTGGGCCAACGTCCTGACTTTC. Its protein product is CAASWANVLTF.

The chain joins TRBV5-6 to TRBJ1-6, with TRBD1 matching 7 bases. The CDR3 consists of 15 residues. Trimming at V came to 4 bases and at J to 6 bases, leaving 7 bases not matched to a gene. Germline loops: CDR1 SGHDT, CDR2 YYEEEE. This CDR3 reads CASSARGRGNSPLHF. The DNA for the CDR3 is TGTGCCAGCAGCGCTAGGGGGCGCGGTAATTCACCCCTCCACTTT.

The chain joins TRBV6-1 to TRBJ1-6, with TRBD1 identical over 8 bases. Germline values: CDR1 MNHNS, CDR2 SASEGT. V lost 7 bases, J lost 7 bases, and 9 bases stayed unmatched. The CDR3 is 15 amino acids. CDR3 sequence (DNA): TGTGCCAGCAACCGGTTGACAGGGGTCAATTCACCCCTCCACTTT. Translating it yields CASNRLTGVNSPLHF.

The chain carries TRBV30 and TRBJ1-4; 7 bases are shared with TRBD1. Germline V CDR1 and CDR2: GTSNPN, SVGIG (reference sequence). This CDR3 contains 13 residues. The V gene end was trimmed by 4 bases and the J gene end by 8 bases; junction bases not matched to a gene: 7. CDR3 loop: CAWTRGQAEKLFF. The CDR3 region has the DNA TGTGCCTGGACACGCGGACAGGCCGAAAAACTGTTTTTT.

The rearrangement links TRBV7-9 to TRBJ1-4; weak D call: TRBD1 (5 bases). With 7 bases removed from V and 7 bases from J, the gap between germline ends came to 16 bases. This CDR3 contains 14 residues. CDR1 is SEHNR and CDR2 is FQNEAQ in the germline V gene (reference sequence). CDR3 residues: CASTHTRQSEKLFF. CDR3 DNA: TGTGCCAGCACCCATACTCGACAGAGTGAAAAACTGTTTTTT.

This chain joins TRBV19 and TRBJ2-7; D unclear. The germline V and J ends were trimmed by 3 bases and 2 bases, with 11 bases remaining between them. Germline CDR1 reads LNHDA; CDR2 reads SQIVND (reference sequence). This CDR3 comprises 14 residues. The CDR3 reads CASSIWAPTYEQYF. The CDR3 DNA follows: TGTGCCAGTAGTATTTGGGCACCGACCTACGAGCAGTACTTC.